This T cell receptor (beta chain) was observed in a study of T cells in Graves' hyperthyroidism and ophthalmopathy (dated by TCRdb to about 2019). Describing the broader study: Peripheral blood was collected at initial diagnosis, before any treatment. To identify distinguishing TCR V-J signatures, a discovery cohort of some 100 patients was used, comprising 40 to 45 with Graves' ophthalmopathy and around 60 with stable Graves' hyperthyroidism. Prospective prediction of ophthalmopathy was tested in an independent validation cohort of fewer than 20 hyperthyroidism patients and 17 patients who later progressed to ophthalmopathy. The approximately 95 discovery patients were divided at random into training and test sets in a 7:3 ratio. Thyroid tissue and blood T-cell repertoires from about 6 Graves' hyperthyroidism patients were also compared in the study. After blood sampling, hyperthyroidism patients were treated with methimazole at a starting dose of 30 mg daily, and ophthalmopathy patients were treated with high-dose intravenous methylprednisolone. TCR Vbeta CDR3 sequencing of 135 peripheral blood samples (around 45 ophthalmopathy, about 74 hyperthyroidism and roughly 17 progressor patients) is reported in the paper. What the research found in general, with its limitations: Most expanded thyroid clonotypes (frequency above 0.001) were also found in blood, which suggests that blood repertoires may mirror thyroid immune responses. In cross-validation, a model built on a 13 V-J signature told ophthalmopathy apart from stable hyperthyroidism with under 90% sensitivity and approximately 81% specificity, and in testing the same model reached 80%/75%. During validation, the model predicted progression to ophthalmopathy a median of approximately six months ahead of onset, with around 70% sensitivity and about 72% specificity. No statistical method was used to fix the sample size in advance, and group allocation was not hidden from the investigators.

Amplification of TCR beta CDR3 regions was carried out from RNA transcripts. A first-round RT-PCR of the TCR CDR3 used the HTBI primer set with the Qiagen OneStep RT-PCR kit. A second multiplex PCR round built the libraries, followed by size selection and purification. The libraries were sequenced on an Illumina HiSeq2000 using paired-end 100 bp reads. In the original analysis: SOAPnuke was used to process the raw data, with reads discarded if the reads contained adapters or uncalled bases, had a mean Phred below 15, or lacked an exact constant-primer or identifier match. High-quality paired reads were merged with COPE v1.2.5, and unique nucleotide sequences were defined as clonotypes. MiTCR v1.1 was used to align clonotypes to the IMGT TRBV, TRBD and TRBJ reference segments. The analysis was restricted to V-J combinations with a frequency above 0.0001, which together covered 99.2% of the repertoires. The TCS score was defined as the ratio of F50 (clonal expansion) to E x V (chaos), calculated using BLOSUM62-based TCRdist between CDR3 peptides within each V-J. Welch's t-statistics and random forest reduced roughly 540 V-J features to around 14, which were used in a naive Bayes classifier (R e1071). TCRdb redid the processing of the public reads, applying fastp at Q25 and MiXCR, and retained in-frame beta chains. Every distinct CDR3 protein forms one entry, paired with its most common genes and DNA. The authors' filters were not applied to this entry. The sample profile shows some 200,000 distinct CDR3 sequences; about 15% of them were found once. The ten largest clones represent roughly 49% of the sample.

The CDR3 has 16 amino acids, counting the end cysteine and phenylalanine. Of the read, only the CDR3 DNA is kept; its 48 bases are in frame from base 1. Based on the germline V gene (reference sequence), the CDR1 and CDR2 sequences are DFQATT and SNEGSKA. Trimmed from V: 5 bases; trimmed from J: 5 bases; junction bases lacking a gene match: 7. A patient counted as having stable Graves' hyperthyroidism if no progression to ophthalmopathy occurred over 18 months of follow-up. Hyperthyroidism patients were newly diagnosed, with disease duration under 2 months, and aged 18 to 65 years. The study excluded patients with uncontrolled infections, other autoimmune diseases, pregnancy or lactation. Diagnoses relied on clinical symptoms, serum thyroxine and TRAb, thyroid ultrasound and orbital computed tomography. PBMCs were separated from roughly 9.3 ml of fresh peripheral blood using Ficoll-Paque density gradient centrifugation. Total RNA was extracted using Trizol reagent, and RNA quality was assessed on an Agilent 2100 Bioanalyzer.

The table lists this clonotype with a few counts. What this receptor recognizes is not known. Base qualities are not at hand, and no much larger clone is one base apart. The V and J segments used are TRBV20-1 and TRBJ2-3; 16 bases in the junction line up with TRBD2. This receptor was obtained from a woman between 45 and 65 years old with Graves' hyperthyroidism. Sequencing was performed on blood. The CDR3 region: CSAYGTSGRAGDTQYF. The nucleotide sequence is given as TGCAGTGCTTACGGGACTAGCGGGAGGGCAGGAGATACGCAGTATTTT.